Presented here are 15 T cell receptor beta chains from one specimen sequenced in a study of cytomegalovirus exposure and HLA in healthy donors. Use of 60 Vbeta and 13 Jbeta primers characterized the PCR. The repertoire was sequenced with immunoSEQ multiplex PCR; TCRdb's copy has only in-frame clones and lacks some. This sample has 250,000 to 350,000 clones, with roughly 70% found just once. Sequences were obtained from PBMCs. All receptors come from a female donor in good health and CMV-seronegative.

The V call is TRBV2, the J call TRBJ2-7; 10 nucleotides align to TRBD2. CDR1 SNHLY and CDR2 FYNNEI come from the germline V gene. This CDR3 contains 15 residues. The V and J ends lost 9 bases and 3 bases, in that order; junction bases with no gene match: 11. CDR3 DNA: TGTGCCAGTACTCCGACGGGACTAGCGTTCTACGAGCAGTACTTC. Translating it yields CASTPTGLAFYEQYF.

This clone was seen more than once but under ten times. The same CDR3 is also encoded by other DNA sequences in this sample. The chain carries TRBV6-5 and TRBJ2-1, with TRBD1 matching over 8 bases. Germline V gene data show CDR1 as MNHEY and CDR2 as SVGAGI. This CDR3 spans 16 amino acids. After removal of 4 bases from V and 3 bases from J, the junction contained 8 bases not matched to a gene. CDR3 nucleotide sequence: TGTGCCAGCAGTTCCGCGGCAGGGGGCGTCTACAATGAGCAGTTCTTC. This sequence encodes CASSSAAGGVYNEQFF.

V gene TRBV20-1 combines with J gene TRBJ1-2; 8 bases are shared with TRBD1. CDR1 and CDR2 (germline): DFQATT, SNEGSKA (reference sequence). The length of the CDR3 is 11 residues. The CDR3 coding sequence is TGCAGCGCAGGGGGCAGATATGGCTACACCTTC. This sequence encodes CSAGGRYGYTF.

The rearrangement joins TRBV5-6 to TRBJ2-5; D not resolved. Germline V gene data show CDR1 as SGHDT and CDR2 as YYEEEE. The length of the CDR3 is 13 residues. V was trimmed by 3 bases and J by 0 bases, leaving 6 bases between them. The DNA of the CDR3 is TGTGCCAGCAGCTCTCCGGACCAAGAGACCCAGTACTTC. Protein sequence: CASSSPDQETQYF. Together with reference TRBV5-6 and TRBJ2-5, the CDR3 gives the full variable domain: DAGVTQSPTHLIKTRGQQVTLRCSPKSGHDTVSWYQQALGQGPQFIFQYYEEEERQRGNFPDRFSGHQFPNYSSELNVNALLLGDSALYLCASSSPDQETQYFGPGTRLLVL.

The rearrangement joins TRBV5-6 to TRBJ2-3; 7 bases map to TRBD2. Per germline, CDR1 SGHDT and CDR2 YYEEEE. This CDR3 has 13 amino acids. Losses at the gene ends were 5 bases for V and 9 bases for J; bases not matched to a gene: 9. The CDR3, as DNA: TGTGCCAGCAGTAGTGGGGGGGACTTGACGCAGTATTTT. It is translated as CASSSGGDLTQYF.

The rearrangement joins TRBV6-5 to TRBJ2-7; 12 bases fit TRBD1. V lost 5 bases, J lost 5 bases, and 7 bases stayed unmatched. Germline CDR1 MNHEY, CDR2 SVGAGI. This CDR3 is 15 amino acids long. CDR3 loop: CASSRGTGGGDEQYF. The CDR3 DNA is TGTGCCAGCAGTCGGGGGACAGGGGGCGGGGACGAGCAGTACTTC.

This clone was recorded a few times. The V call is TRBV5-4, the J call TRBJ2-7; 9 positions match TRBD2. The J segment lost 2 bases and the V segment lost 4 bases, leaving 7 bases of the junction unmatched. CDR1 SGHNT and CDR2 YYREEE come from the germline V gene (reference sequence). The CDR3 runs 15 residues. The CDR3 bases are TGTGCCAGCAGCACCGGACTAGCGAGTACCTACGAGCAGTACTTC. Its translation: CASSTGLASTYEQYF.

In its sample, this clone was seen a few times. The chain employs TRBV7-9 and TRBJ2-1, with 16 bases that match TRBD2. The trim removed 7 bases at V and 10 bases at J, leaving 7 bases unmatched. The CDR3 contains 15 residues. The germline gives CDR1 SEHNR, CDR2 FQNEAQ (reference sequence). The CDR3 bases are TGTGCCAGCAACCCCCCGGGACTAGCGGGAGGGGAGCAGTTCTTC. As protein: CASNPPGLAGGEQFF.

The chain combines TRBV15 with TRBJ1-1; no definite D call. Germline-derived CDR1 and CDR2 are LNHNV and YYDKDF (reference sequence). The CDR3 length is 16 residues. Trimming took off 0 bases at V and 0 bases at J, with 11 bases between the two ends. CDR3 DNA sequence: TGTGCCACCAGCAGAGATGACCGGGATATGAACACTGAAGCTTTCTTT. Translating gives CATSRDDRDMNTEAFF.

This clone came up a few times. V gene TRBV7-9 combines with J gene TRBJ1-4; no clear D gene. CDR1 is SEHNR, CDR2 FQNEAQ, per germline (reference sequence). Trimming pared 1 base from V and 8 bases from J, leaving 8 bases between. This CDR3 comprises 13 residues. The CDR3 loop is CASSLVPPEKLFF. CDR3 in DNA: TGTGCCAGCAGCTTAGTTCCCCCGGAAAAACTGTTTTTT.

The gene calls are TRBV7-3 and TRBJ2-3; a possible D gene is TRBD2 (5 bases). Trimming took off 0 bases at V and 3 bases at J, with 7 bases between the two ends. The CDR3 runs to 14 residues. Germline lookup yields CDR1 SGHTA and CDR2 FQGTGA. The CDR3 region has the DNA TGTGCCAGCAGCTTAACGGGAGTGACAGATACGCAGTATTTT. Amino acid sequence: CASSLTGVTDTQYF.

The chain has TRBV27 and TRBJ1-1; 8 bases line up with TRBD1. CDR3 size: 15 residues. Germline-derived CDR1 and CDR2 are MNHEY and SMNVEV (reference sequence). V lost 4 bases, J lost 1 base, and 5 bases stayed unmatched. CDR3 DNA sequence: TGTGCCAGCAGTTCCAGGGGGCTGGGGAACACTGAAGCTTTCTTT. Encoded protein: CASSSRGLGNTEAFF.

The chain carries TRBV15 and TRBJ2-3; the match to TRBD1 covers 8 bases. CDR1 and CDR2 from the germline V gene are LNHNV and YYDKDF (reference sequence). The CDR3 extends over 15 amino acids. The trim removed 5 bases at V and 5 bases at J, leaving 9 bases unmatched. This CDR3 reads CATSGTTGDGDTQYF. Written as DNA, the CDR3 is TGTGCCACCAGCGGAACGACAGGGGACGGAGATACGCAGTATTTT.

The V gene is TRBV6-5, the J gene TRBJ1-5; 10 bases match TRBD1. This CDR3 comprises 16 residues. Germline CDR1 MNHEY, CDR2 SVGAGI. V lost 2 bases, J lost 6 bases, and 7 bases stayed unmatched. The CDR3 DNA follows: TGTGCCAGCAGTTACCCGGGACAGGGGCAACCTCAGCCCCAGCATTTT. This codes for CASSYPGQGQPQPQHF.

This clone was seen a few times. The chain joins TRBV28 to TRBJ2-1; tentatively, D is TRBD2 (6 bases). Germline V gene sequence: CDR1 MDHEN, CDR2 SYDVKM. CDR3 length: 14 amino acids. V was trimmed by 5 bases and J by 9 bases, leaving 17 bases between them. Here the CDR3 reads CASSPTGLPGEQFF. In DNA form, the CDR3 reads TGTGCCAGCAGTCCGACGGGACTCCCCGGTGAGCAGTTCTTC.